This entry lists 14 T cell receptor beta chains sequenced from one sample in a study of cytomegalovirus exposure and HLA in healthy donors. A multiplex PCR was run with 60 Vbeta primers and 13 Jbeta primers. Clones were sequenced by immunoSEQ multiplex PCR, and TCRdb holds only the in-frame ones, with some missing. This sample carries 120,000 to 150,000 clones, approximately 80% of them seen once, and the ten largest clones take roughly 1.6%. The sequenced sample consisted of PBMCs. Source of these receptors: a woman aged 40-49 years in good health and CMV-seronegative.

The V call is TRBV27, the J call TRBJ1-3, with D uncertain. The V gene lost 5 bases and the J gene lost 2 bases, with 13 bases spanning the gap. CDR3 size: 15 residues. Germline V CDR1 and CDR2: MNHEY, SMNVEV (reference sequence). The CDR3 sequence is CASSPPDGTGNTIYF. The DNA of the CDR3 is TGTGCCAGCAGTCCCCCGGACGGGACTGGAAACACCATATATTTT.

V is TRBV5-4 and J is TRBJ1-2; D gene unclear. Germline CDR1 SGHNT, CDR2 YYREEE (reference sequence). V lost 4 bases and J 2 bases, leaving 12 bases between the germline ends. The CDR3 has 14 residues. The CDR3 region has the DNA TGTGCCAGCAGCCCCACTCTGGTCAACTATGGCTACACCTTC. Its protein is CASSPTLVNYGYTF.

This rearrangement joins TRBV27 to TRBJ1-6; D is perhaps TRBD1 (6 bases). This CDR3 is 13 amino acids long. In germline, CDR1 is MNHEY, CDR2 SMNVEV (reference sequence). The V gene lost 5 bases and the J gene lost 8 bases, with 10 bases spanning the gap. The CDR3 region is CASSAGDHSPLHF. In DNA form, the CDR3 reads TGTGCCAGCAGTGCAGGGGATCATTCACCCCTCCACTTT.

This chain links TRBV5-1 with TRBJ1-4; 7 bases fit TRBD1. This CDR3 has 15 amino acids. Losses at the gene ends were 3 bases for V and 4 bases for J; bases not matched to a gene: 6. The germline V gene encodes CDR1 SGHRS and CDR2 YFSETQ. The DNA of the CDR3 is TGCGCCAGCAGCTCCGGACAGGCTATTAATGAAAAACTGTTTTTT. Its translation: CASSSGQAINEKLFF.

This sequence joins TRBV5-1 and TRBJ1-2; D is undetermined. V lost 2 bases to trimming and J lost 6 bases, with 8 bases between them. Germline V CDR1 and CDR2: SGHRS, YFSETQ. This CDR3 comprises 12 residues. The CDR3 is CASSLNNDGYTF. In nucleotides, the CDR3 is TGCGCCAGCAGCTTAAACAACGATGGCTACACCTTC.

The chain recombines TRBV29-1 with TRBJ1-2, with D uncertain. Trimming took off 2 bases at V and 8 bases at J, with 6 bases between the two ends. The CDR3 runs to 10 residues. Germline CDR1 and CDR2: SQVTM and ANQGSEA. As DNA, the CDR3 is TGCAGCGTTGAAAGCGGGGGCTACACCTTC. This gives the protein CSVESGGYTF. Variable domain in full (rest from reference TRBV29-1 and TRBJ1-2): SAVISQKPSRDICQRGTSLTIQCQVDSQVTMMFWYRQQPGQSLTLIATANQGSEATYESGFVIDKFPISRPNLTFSTLTVSNMSPEDSSIYLCSVESGGYTFGSGTRLTVV.

The V call is TRBV5-1, the J call TRBJ2-5; perhaps TRBD1 as D (6 bases). Germline V gives CDR1 SGHRS, CDR2 YFSETQ. The CDR3 covers 14 residues. Trimming removed 4 bases from V and 1 base from J, with 11 bases in between. The CDR3 sequence: CASSQKTGQETQYF. The CDR3 DNA reads TGCGCCAGCAGCCAGAAGACAGGCCAAGAGACCCAGTACTTC.

The chain employs TRBV6-5 and TRBJ1-1, with 8 bases that match TRBD1. This CDR3 region has 14 residues. CDR1 and CDR2 from the germline V gene are MNHEY and SVGAGI. The ends lost 5 bases at V and 8 bases at J; junction bases unmatched: 10. The CDR3 protein is CASSNLGQGGEAFF. DNA of the CDR3: TGTGCCAGCAGTAACCTTGGACAGGGCGGCGAAGCTTTCTTT.

The gene calls are TRBV6-1 and TRBJ1-4; D might be TRBD1 (5 bases). Germline CDR1 reads MNHNS; CDR2 reads SASEGT. Trimming pared 2 bases from V and 7 bases from J, leaving 8 bases between. The CDR3 runs 13 residues. The CDR3 reads CASSEQGGEKLFF. CDR3 DNA: TGTGCCAGCAGTGAACAGGGCGGTGAAAAACTGTTTTTT.

The chain employs TRBV2 and TRBJ2-1; 7 nucleotides match TRBD2. The CDR3 length is 13 residues. The trim removed 4 bases at V and 8 bases at J, leaving 5 bases unmatched. The V gene's germline CDR1 is SNHLY and CDR2 FYNNEI. For the CDR3, the DNA is TGTGCCAGCAGTGTGGGGCTAGCGGATGAGCAGTTCTTC. It encodes CASSVGLADEQFF.

V is TRBV6-5 and J is TRBJ1-1; perhaps TRBD1 as D (6 bases). The V gene lost 2 bases and the J gene lost 0 bases, with 10 bases spanning the gap. This CDR3 is built from 15 residues. CDR1 is MNHEY and CDR2 is SVGAGI in the germline V gene. This CDR3 reads CASSYTGQLNTEAFF. The DNA of the CDR3 is TGTGCCAGCAGTTACACCGGACAGTTGAACACTGAAGCTTTCTTT.

The chain is built from TRBV9 and TRBJ2-1; D remains unclear. The CDR3 extends over 13 amino acids. V lost 0 bases and J 9 bases, leaving 10 bases between the germline ends. CDR1 and CDR2 from the germline V gene are SGDLS and YYNGEE. The DNA of the CDR3 is TGTGCCAGCAGCGTAGGTCCCTTCCGTGAGCAGTTCTTC. This encodes CASSVGPFREQFF.

This clone has a single count. The CDR3 loop is CASSITGAPYEQYF. The CDR3 DNA reads as TGTGCCAGCAGTATAACAGGGGCGCCCTACGAGCAGTACTTC. The chain uses TRBV27 and TRBJ2-5; 7 positions match TRBD1. The J call is uncertain, as TRBJ2-7 better fits the DNA end. The germline gives CDR1 MNHEY, CDR2 SMNVEV (reference sequence). The CDR3 is 14 residues long.

The genes are TRBV30 and TRBJ2-3; 9 positions agree with TRBD2. This CDR3 contains 13 residues. V trimming: 7 bases; J trimming: 2 bases; junction bases outside the gene matches: 4. Germline-derived CDR1 and CDR2 are GTSNPN and SVGIG (reference sequence). The CDR3 sequence: CASERGVTDTQYF. The CDR3 region has the DNA TGTGCCTCTGAGCGGGGGGTCACAGATACGCAGTATTTT.